This TCR beta chain came from a study of vaccination effects on CD4 cells after COVID-19. Study-level background: Median timing of post-vaccine samples was 72 days after the second dose.

Expansion with viral peptide pools was applied to antigen-specific CD4+ T cells by the ViraFEST assay prior to sequencing. Culture proceeded for more than nine days, and CD4+ T cells were then isolated. This individual tested PCR-positive for SARS-CoV-2 infection between March and December 2020. Each participant was administered two doses of either the BNT162b2 or the mRNA-1273 vaccine. As for this clone: Its antigen is not known.

The ends were cut back, 1 base at V and 0 bases at J, with 10 bases in the middle. Germline V gives CDR1 MGHRA, CDR2 YSYEKL. The CDR3 is made up of 17 amino acids. Sequencing was performed with immunoSEQ multiplex PCR; in TCRdb, only in-frame clones are kept and a portion is missing. The sample lists under 20,000 clones, about 76% occurring once. The sequence derives from a human donor who had a prior SARS-CoV-2 infection. Sequencing used CD4+ T cells from PBMCs cultured with SARS-CoV-2 spike peptides, obtained after COVID-19 vaccination. This chain links TRBV4-1 with TRBJ1-6; perhaps TRBD1 as D (6 bases). The CDR3 DNA follows: TGCGCCAGCAGCCAAGGACAGGCGAGCTCCTATAATTCACCCCTCCACTTT. Translated, it gives CASSQGQASSYNSPLHF.